This TCR beta chain was retrieved from a study of human T cells and chemical hapten exposure (dated by TCRdb to the early 2020s). For the study in its entirety: For sensitization, 2% DPC in acetone was applied to a 2 cm by 2 cm area of upper inner arm skin. Blood samples were taken from patients before sensitization (week 0) and at 2, 6 and about 24 weeks after DPC sensitization. Weekly therapeutic DPC doses were additionally applied to the scalp of patients throughout the approximately 24-week study period. The mostly female patient cohort included alopecia areata with under or over 50% scalp involvement, alopecia totalis and alopecia universalis. In alopecia patients, the study followed how the peripheral blood TCR repertoire changed in vivo over primary and secondary sensitization to diphenylcyclopropenone (DPC), a hapten. Under 30 alopecia patients gave blood for TCR sequencing at one to four time points (pre-sensitization, 2, 6 and 24 weeks). Libraries were pooled for sequencing, and per-sample TCR yields varied mainly because of small differences in library volumes within the pool. Patch tests used Finn chambers with 0.01% DPC on the upper back, scored after 6 days by International Contact Dermatitis Research Group standards. Paper-wide results and their limitations: A positive correlation was found between the number of PT1 expanded TCRs and patch test score, with significance reached at thresholds 8, 16 and 32 but not 4. DPC sensitization did not change how many TCRs were above 1 in 1000 frequency, and no evidence was found of alterations in global repertoire structure. All patients had alopecia, a presumed autoimmune disease, so their immune response might differ from that of healthy individuals. Repeated subsampling changed both the strength of the expansion versus patch-test correlation and the threshold at which the correlation became significant. Significantly more large CDR3 similarity clusters were formed by expanded TCRs than by pre-sensitization or healthy control sets, consistent with antigen-driven responses.

The CDR3 starts with the cysteine, ends with the phenylalanine, and has 13 residues. Only the CDR3 region is kept as DNA, spanning 39 bases read in frame from base 1. At the junction V is shortened by 6 bases and J by 1 base, with 10 bases in between. Looking up the germline V gene (reference sequence) yields CDR1 MNHNY and CDR2 SVGAGI. Library prep was done by RACE. The sample was run on a NextSeq 500. During library preparation, unique molecular identifiers were attached to individual cDNA molecules so that TCRs could be counted in a quantitative, reproducible way. From each blood RNA sample, both TCR alpha and TCR beta chains were sequenced. The original methods were these. A median of around 100,000 TCRs per sample was observed, with a range of about 20,000 to 750,000. The Decombinator software suite was used to annotate the V, J and CDR3 of the TCR reads. To make PS versus PT1 abundance plots, every sample was subsampled to the same number of TCRs (28,000). TCRs were defined as expanded if absent before sensitization and observed at least eight times at the 2-week time point. The public reads were quality trimmed at Q25 with fastp and then assembled into clones with MiXCR by TCRdb, keeping productive beta chains. CDR3 protein duplicates are merged, each entry listing the most common genes and DNA. TCRdb assigned the V and J calls; the authors' analysis was not used. The sample data list around 200,000 distinct CDR3 sequences, and under 30% of these were observed just once. Approximately 2.5% of the sample goes to the ten largest clones.

Concerning this clonotype: What antigen it recognizes has not been identified. There are no base qualities to consult, and no much larger clone falls within one base.

The time point tag for this specimen amounts to: patch test 3, about 24 weeks after DPC sensitization. The treatment or condition label for this specimen denotes: therapeutic diphenylcyclopropenone sensitization with weekly scalp DPC. At every patch-test visit, the blood draw took place before the patch test was put on. Patients were considered eligible if aged 18 to 70, diagnosed with alopecia and deemed suitable for DPC therapy, and patients were excluded if pregnant. Total RNA was extracted from unfractionated whole blood collected in Tempus Blood RNA tubes. The TCR sequence derives from a woman aged 40 to 50 with alopecia areata. Some clones in this sample may be carry-over from other donors' samples. Source: whole blood, taken in connection with sensitization to the hapten diphenylcyclopropenone (DPC). The chain uses TRBV6-6 and TRBJ2-7, and the D gene may be TRBD2, 6 bases matching. Here the CDR3 is given as CASSPGLSYEQYF. The DNA reads as follows: TGTGCCAGCAGCCCGGGACTTTCCTACGAGCAGTACTTC.